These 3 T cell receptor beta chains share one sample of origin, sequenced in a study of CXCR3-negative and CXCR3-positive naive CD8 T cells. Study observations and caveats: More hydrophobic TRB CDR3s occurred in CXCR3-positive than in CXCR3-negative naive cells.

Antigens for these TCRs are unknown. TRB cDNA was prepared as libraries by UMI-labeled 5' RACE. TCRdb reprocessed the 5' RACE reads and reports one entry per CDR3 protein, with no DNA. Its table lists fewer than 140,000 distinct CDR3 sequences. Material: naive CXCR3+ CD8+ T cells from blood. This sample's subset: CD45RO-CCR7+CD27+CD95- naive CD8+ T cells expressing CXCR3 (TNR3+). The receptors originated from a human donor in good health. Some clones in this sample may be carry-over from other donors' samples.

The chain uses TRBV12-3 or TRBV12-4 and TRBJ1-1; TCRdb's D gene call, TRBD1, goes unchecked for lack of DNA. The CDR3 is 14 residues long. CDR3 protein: CASSLGTGGTEAFF.

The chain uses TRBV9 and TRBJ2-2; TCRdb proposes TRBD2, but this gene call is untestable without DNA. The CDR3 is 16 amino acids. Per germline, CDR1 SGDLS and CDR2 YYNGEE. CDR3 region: CASSDTAFSGTGELFF.

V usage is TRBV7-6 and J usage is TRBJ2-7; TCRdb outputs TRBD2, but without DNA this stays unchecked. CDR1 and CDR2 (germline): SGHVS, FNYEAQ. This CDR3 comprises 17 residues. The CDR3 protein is CASSLALGLAGAYEQYF.